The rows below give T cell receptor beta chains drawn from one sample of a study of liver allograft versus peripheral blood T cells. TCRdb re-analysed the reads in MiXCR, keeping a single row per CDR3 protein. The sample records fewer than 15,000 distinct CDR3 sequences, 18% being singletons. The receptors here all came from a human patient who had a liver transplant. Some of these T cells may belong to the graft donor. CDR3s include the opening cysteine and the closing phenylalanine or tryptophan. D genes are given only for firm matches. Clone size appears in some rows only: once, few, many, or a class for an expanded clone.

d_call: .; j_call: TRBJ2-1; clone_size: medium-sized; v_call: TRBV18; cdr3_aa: CASSPALIPGTASNEQFF; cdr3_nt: TGTGCCAGCTCACCAGCCCTCATACCGGGGACGGCGTCCAATGAGCAGTTCTTC
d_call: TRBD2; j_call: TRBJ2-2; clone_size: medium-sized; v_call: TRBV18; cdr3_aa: CASSPAGVNTGELFF; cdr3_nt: TGTGCCAGCTCACCAGCGGGGGTGAACACCGGGGAGCTGTTTTTT
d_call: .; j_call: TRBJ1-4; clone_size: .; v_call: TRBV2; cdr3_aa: CASSDLGGLNEKLFF; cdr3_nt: TGTGCCAGCAGTGATTTGGGGGGTCTTAATGAAAAACTGTTTTTT
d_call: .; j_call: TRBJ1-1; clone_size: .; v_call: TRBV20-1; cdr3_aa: CSASLPGRQNTEAFF; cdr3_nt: TGCAGTGCTAGCCTACCGGGACGGCAGAACACTGAAGCTTTCTTT
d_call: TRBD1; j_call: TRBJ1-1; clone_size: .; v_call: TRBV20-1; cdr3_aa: CSARDGLDRGGTEAFF; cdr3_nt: TGCAGTGCTAGAGATGGTTTGGACAGGGGGGGCACTGAAGCTTTCTTT
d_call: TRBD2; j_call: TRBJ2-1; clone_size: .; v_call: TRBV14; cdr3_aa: CASSQDPTLAGGNEQFF; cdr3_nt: TGTGCCAGCAGCCAAGACCCCACACTAGCGGGGGGGAATGAGCAGTTCTTC
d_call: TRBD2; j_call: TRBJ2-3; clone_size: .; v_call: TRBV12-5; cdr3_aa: CASGLGAGESDTQYF; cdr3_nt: TGTGCTAGTGGTTTGGGGGCGGGAGAATCAGATACGCAGTATTTT
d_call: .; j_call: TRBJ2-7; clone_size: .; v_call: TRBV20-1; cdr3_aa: CSARKVMGANEQYF; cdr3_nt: TGCAGTGCTAGAAAGGTGATGGGGGCCAACGAGCAGTACTTC
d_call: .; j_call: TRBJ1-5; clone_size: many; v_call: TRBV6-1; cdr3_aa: CASSEWWSGEPQHF; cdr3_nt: TGTGCCAGCAGTGAATGGTGGTCGGGGGAGCCCCAGCATTTT
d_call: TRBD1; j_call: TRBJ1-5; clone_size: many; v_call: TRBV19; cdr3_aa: CASSARQGAFNQPQHF; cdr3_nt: TGTGCCAGTAGTGCAAGACAGGGGGCTTTTAATCAGCCCCAGCATTTT
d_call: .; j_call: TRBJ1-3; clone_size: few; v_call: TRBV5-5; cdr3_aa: CASSLVGNTIYF; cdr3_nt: TGTGCCAGCAGCTTGGTTGGAAACACCATATATTTT
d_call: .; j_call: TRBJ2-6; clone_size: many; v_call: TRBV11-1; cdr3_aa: CASSLATGASGANVLTF; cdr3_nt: TGTGCCAGCAGCTTAGCGACCGGAGCCTCTGGGGCCAACGTCCTGACTTTC
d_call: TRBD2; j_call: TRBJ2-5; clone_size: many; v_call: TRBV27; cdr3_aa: CASSLTSGGGFFETQYF; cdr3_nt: TGTGCCAGCAGTTTAACGAGCGGGGGGGGATTTTTCGAGACCCAGTACTTC
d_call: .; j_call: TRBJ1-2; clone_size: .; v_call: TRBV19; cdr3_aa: CASSRDINYGYTF; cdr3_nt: TGTGCCAGCAGCCGGGACATCAACTATGGCTACACCTTC
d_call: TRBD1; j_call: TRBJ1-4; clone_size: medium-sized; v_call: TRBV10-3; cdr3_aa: CAISESGGPNEKLFF; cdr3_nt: TGTGCCATCAGTGAGTCAGGGGGCCCTAATGAAAAACTGTTTTTT
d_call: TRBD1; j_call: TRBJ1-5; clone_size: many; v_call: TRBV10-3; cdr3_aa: CAISAEGARQSNQPQHF; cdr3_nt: TGTGCCATCAGTGCGGAGGGGGCGCGGCAAAGCAATCAGCCCCAGCATTTT
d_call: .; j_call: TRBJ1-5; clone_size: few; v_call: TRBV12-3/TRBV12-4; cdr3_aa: CASRSNRRDRHQPQHF; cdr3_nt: TGTGCCAGCAGATCAAACCGCCGGGACCGTCATCAGCCCCAGCATTTT
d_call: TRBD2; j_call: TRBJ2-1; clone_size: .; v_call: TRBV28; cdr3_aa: CASSLGLAGGREQFF; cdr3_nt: TGTGCCAGCAGTTTGGGACTAGCGGGAGGGCGGGAGCAGTTCTTC
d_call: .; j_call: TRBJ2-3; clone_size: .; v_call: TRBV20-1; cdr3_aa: CSATSEATDTQYF; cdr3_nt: TGCAGTGCGACATCGGAAGCCACAGATACGCAGTATTTT
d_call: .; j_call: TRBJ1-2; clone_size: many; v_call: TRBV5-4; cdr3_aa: CASSLVGGLYGYTF; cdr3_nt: TGTGCCAGCAGCTTGGTTGGAGGGCTGTATGGCTACACCTTC
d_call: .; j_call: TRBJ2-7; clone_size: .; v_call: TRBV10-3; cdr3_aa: CAISDRVGYEQYF; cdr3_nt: TGTGCCATCAGTGACAGGGTTGGTTACGAGCAGTACTTC
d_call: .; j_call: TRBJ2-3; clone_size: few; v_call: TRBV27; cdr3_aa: CASSRLRLSPFGDTQYF; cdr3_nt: TGTGCCAGCTCCCGCCTTCGGCTCTCCCCGTTTGGAGATACGCAGTATTTT
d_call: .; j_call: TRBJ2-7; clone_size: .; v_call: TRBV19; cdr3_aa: CASRPSPLYEQYF; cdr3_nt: TGTGCCAGTAGGCCCTCCCCCCTCTACGAGCAGTACTTC
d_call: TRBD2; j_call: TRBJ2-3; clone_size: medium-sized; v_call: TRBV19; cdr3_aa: CASSSSGSPDTQYF; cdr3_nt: TGTGCCAGTAGTTCAAGCGGGAGCCCAGATACGCAGTATTTT
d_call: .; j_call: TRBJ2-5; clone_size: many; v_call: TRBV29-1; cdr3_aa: CSVARGETQYF; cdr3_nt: TGCAGCGTTGCTCGTGGAGAGACCCAGTACTTC
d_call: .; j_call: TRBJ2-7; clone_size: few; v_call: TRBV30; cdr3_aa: CAWSYAGAYEQYF; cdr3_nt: TGTGCCTGGAGTTATGCAGGGGCCTACGAGCAGTACTTC
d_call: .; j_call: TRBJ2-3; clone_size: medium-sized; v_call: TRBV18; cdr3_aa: CASSPPGTGRTDTQYF; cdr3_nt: TGTGCCAGCTCACCACCGGGAACAGGGCGCACAGATACGCAGTATTTT
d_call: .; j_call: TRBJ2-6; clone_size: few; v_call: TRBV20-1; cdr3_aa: CSARDRGRHSGANVLTF; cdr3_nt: TGCAGTGCTAGAGATAGGGGCCGACACTCTGGGGCCAACGTCCTGACTTTC
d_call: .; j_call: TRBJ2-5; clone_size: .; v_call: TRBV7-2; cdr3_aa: CASSPRVQETQYF; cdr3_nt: TGTGCCAGCAGCCCTCGGGTTCAAGAGACCCAGTACTTC
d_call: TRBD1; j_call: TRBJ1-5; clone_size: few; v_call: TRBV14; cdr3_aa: CASSQRDRASNQPQHF; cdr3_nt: TGTGCCAGCAGCCAGAGGGACAGGGCGAGCAATCAGCCCCAGCATTTT
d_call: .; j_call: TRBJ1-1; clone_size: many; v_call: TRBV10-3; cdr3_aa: CAITERQGQGGSEAFF; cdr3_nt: TGTGCCATCACCGAGCGCCAAGGGCAGGGCGGATCTGAAGCTTTCTTT
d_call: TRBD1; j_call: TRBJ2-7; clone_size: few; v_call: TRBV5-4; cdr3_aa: CASSLGQGRYEQYF; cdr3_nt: TGTGCCAGCAGCTTGGGACAGGGGCGTTACGAGCAGTACTTC
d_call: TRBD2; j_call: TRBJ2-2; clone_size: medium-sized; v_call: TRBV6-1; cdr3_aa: CASSSRTSGRGTGELFF; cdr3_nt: TGTGCCAGCAGTTCCCGGACTAGCGGGAGAGGCACCGGGGAGCTGTTTTTT
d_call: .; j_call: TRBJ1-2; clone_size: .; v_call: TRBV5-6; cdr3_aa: CASSLVVGAAGRYGYTF; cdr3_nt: TGTGCCAGCAGCTTGGTAGTGGGGGCGGCAGGGCGGTATGGCTACACCTTC
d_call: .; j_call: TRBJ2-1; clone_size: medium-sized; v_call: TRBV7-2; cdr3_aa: CASSLRQGRDSYNEQFF; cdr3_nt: TGTGCCAGCAGCTTACGCCAAGGGCGGGACTCCTACAATGAGCAGTTCTTC
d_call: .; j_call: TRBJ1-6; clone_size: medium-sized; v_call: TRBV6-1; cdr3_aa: CASSEADSSGSPLHF; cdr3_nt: TGTGCCAGCAGTGAAGCGGACAGCAGCGGTTCACCCCTCCACTTT
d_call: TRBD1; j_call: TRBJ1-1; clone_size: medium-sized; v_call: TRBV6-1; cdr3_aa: CASTGGARTEAFF; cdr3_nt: TGTGCCAGCACAGGGGGGGCGCGCACTGAAGCTTTCTTT
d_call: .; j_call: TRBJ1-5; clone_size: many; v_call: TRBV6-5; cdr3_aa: CASSPAMGNQPQHF; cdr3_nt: TGTGCCAGCAGCCCCGCCATGGGCAATCAGCCCCAGCATTTT
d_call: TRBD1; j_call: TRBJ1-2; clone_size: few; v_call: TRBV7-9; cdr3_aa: CASSRTVRDRDQYGYTF; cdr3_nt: TGTGCCAGCAGCCGAACCGTCCGGGACAGGGATCAGTATGGCTACACCTTC
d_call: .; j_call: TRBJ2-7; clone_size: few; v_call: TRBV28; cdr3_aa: CASSSSVGTTYEQYF; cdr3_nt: TGTGCCAGCAGTTCCAGCGTCGGGACAACCTACGAGCAGTACTTC
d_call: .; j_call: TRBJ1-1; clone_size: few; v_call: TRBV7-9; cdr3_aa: CASSSHLVAANTEAFF; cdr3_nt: TGTGCCAGCAGCTCCCACCTAGTCGCAGCGAACACTGAAGCTTTCTTT
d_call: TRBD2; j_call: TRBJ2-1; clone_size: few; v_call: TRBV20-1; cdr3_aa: CSAGPSGVNEQFF; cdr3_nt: TGCAGTGCGGGTCCAAGCGGGGTCAATGAGCAGTTCTTC
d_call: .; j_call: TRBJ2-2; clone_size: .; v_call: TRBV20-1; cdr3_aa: CSANRRNRDTGELFF; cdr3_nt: TGCAGTGCCAACCGACGAAACAGGGACACCGGGGAGCTGTTTTTT
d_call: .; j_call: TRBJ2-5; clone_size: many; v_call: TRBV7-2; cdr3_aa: CASSLDWEETQYF; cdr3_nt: TGTGCCAGCAGCTTAGATTGGGAAGAGACCCAGTACTTC
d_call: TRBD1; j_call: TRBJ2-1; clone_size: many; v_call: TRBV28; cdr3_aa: CASSFGPTGNNEQFF; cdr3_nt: TGTGCCAGCAGTTTTGGACCGACAGGGAACAATGAGCAGTTCTTC
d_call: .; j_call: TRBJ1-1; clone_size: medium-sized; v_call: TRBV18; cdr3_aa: CASSSRGELNTEAFF; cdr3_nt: TGTGCCAGCTCATCTCGGGGGGAGCTGAACACTGAAGCTTTCTTT
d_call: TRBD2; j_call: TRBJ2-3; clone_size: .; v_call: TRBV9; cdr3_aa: CASSPGTSGGGYTDTQYF; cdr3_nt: TGTGCCAGCAGCCCAGGGACTAGCGGGGGGGGATACACAGATACGCAGTATTTT
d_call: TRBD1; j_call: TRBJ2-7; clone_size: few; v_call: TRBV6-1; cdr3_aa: CASNRGQGREQYF; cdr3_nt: TGTGCCAGCAACCGAGGACAGGGGAGAGAGCAGTACTTC
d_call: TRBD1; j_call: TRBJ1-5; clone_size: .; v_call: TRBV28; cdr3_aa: CASGTGNQPQHF; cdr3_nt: TGTGCCAGCGGGACAGGCAATCAGCCCCAGCATTTT
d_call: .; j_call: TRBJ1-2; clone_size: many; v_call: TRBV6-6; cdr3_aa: CASSYSPRTGGGYTF; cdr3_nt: TGTGCCAGCAGTTACTCCCCCCGAACGGGCGGAGGCTACACCTTC
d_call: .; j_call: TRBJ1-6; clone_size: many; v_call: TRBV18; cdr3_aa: CASSPARGSYNSPLHF; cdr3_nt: TGTGCCAGCTCACCAGCAAGAGGCTCCTATAATTCACCCCTCCACTTT
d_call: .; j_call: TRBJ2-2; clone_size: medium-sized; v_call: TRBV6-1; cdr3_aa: CASSASLRTFTRTGELFF; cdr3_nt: TGTGCCAGCAGTGCCAGCCTTAGGACCTTTACCCGCACCGGGGAGCTGTTTTTT
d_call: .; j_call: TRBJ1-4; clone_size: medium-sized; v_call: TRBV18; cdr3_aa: CASSPGSEGEKLFF; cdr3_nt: TGTGCCAGCTCACCAGGCAGTGAGGGGGAAAAACTGTTTTTT
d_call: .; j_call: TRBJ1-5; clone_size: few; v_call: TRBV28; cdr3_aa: CASSTGFRSQPQHF; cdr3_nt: TGTGCCAGCTCCACAGGGTTTCGGAGTCAGCCCCAGCATTTT
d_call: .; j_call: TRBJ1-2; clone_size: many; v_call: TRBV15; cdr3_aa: CATSRDLGNGYTF; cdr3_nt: TGTGCCACCAGCAGAGATCTGGGGAATGGCTACACCTTC
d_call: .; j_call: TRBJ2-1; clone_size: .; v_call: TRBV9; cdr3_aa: CASSVAPKYNEQFF; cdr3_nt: TGTGCCAGCAGCGTAGCGCCCAAGTACAATGAGCAGTTCTTC
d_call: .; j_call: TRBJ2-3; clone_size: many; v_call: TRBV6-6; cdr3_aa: CASRGLSPDTQYF; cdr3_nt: TGTGCCTCTAGGGGTCTGTCGCCAGATACGCAGTATTTT
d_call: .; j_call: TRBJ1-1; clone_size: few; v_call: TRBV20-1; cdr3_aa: CSASLMNTEAFF; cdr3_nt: TGCAGTGCCTCCCTCATGAACACTGAAGCTTTCTTT
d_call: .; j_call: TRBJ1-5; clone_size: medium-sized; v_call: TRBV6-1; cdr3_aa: CASSEAGGSNQPQHF; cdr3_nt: TGTGCCAGCAGTGAAGCTGGGGGGAGCAATCAGCCCCAGCATTTT
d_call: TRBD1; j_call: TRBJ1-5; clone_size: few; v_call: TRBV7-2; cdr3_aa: CASSLGPPGQVGNQPQHF; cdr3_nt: TGTGCCAGCAGCTTAGGCCCGCCCGGACAGGTGGGAAATCAGCCCCAGCATTTT